The 20 T cell receptor beta chains reported below all come from one sample, sequenced in a study of regulatory T cells in long-lasting Graves disease. Time point described: persistent/refractory GD, antithyroid drugs over 5 years with positive TRAb. Preparation of the TCR library used RNA extracted from PBMCs. For TCR beta, libraries came from iRepertoire HTBI primers and Arm-PCR of CDR3 regions. TCRdb re-called the multiplex PCR reads with MiXCR, one entry per CDR3 protein. Of 450,000 or so distinct CDR3 sequences in the sample, approximately 23% are singletons; the top ten hold around 13%. Sequenced material: peripheral blood mononuclear cells (PBMCs), taken when the disease was refractory, from a patient treated with antithyroid drugs. These receptors were taken from a female donor with Graves disease.

This clonotype appeared many times. The V call is TRBV7-2, the J call TRBJ2-5; D uncertain. Trimming pared 1 base from V and 5 bases from J, leaving 11 bases between. The CDR3 contains 14 residues. CDR1 and CDR2 (germline): SGHTA, FQGNSA. CDR3 in DNA: TGTGCCAGCAGCTTAGGGGCCCCGAGCGAGACCCAGTACTTC. Translating gives CASSLGAPSETQYF.

This clonotype came up many times. V usage is TRBV24-1 and J usage is TRBJ2-2; TRBD1 aligns across 7 bases. The CDR3 is 16 residues long. The ends lost 4 bases at V and 0 bases at J; junction bases unmatched: 4. Germline assignment: CDR1 KGHDR and CDR2 SFDVKD. The CDR3 coding sequence is TGTGCCACCAGTGACACAGGGGCAACGAACACCGGGGAGCTGTTTTTT. Translated, it gives CATSDTGATNTGELFF.

This clonotype was counted a few times. The CDR3 DNA reads as TGTGCCAGCAGCCCCTTGGCGGAGAGCGATACGCAGTATTTT. Its translation: CASSPLAESDTQYF. The V and J genes are TRBV11-3 and TRBJ2-3; no clear D gene. The CDR3 has 14 amino acids. Germline V lookup: CDR1 SGHNT, CDR2 YENEEA. With 5 bases removed from V and 6 bases from J, the gap between germline ends came to 15 bases.

This chain connects TRBV20-1 to TRBJ2-2; 11 bases fit TRBD1. This CDR3 has 15 amino acids. Germline V lookup: CDR1 DFQATT, CDR2 SNEGSKA (reference sequence). J lost 2 bases, V lost 4 bases, and 3 bases had no gene match. CDR3 residues: CSATGQGDNTGELFF. CDR3 coding DNA: TGCAGTGCTACGGGACAGGGGGACAACACCGGGGAGCTGTTTTTT.

This clonotype was seen only a few times. The CDR3 sequence is CASSRLGDDTEAFF. For the CDR3, the DNA is TGTGCCAGTAGCAGACTCGGGGATGACACTGAAGCTTTCTTT. This chain links TRBV19 with TRBJ1-1; D remains ambiguous. From germline, CDR1 is LNHDA and CDR2 SQIVND (reference sequence). This CDR3 contains 14 residues. V lost 6 bases and J 3 bases, leaving 14 bases between the germline ends.

The rearrangement links TRBV5-6 to TRBJ1-4; 11 bases are a match to TRBD1. V gave up 2 bases and J gave up 7 bases; unmatched junction bases: 10. CDR1 and CDR2 from the germline V gene are SGHDT and YYEEEE. The CDR3 is 17 residues long. Written as DNA, the CDR3 is TGTGCCAGCAGCTTCGATGTTGGGGACAGGGGGTTTGAAAAACTGTTTTTT. Translation: CASSFDVGDRGFEKLFF.

This clonotype was found many times. The chain is built from TRBV3-1 and TRBJ1-1; a weak D match, TRBD1 (5 bases). The V gene's germline CDR1 is LGHDT and CDR2 YNNKEL (reference sequence). The CDR3 spans 16 residues. Trimming removed 2 bases from V and 6 bases from J, with 19 bases in between. CDR3 residues: CASSQLYTRGVAEAFF. DNA for the CDR3: TGTGCCAGCAGCCAATTATATACTCGGGGGGTCGCTGAAGCTTTCTTT.

The chain has TRBV6-5 and TRBJ2-2; 10 bases are a match to TRBD1. This CDR3 is 17 amino acids long. After removal of 0 bases from V and 6 bases from J, the junction contained 7 bases not matched to a gene. Germline-derived CDR1 and CDR2 are MNHEY and SVGAGI. In nucleotides, the CDR3 is TGTGCCAGCAGTTACTCAGGGACAGGGGATGGGGCCGGGGAGCTGTTTTTT. This translates into CASSYSGTGDGAGELFF.

In this sample, this clonotype turned up a few times. The chain recombines TRBV7-2 with TRBJ1-5; 9 nucleotides line up with TRBD1. The CDR3 loop spans 16 amino acids. Germline loops: CDR1 SGHTA, CDR2 FQGNSA. The V and J ends lost 1 base and 1 base, in that order; junction bases with no gene match: 2. CDR3 coding DNA: TGTGCCAGCAGCTTAGACGGGACAGGGAGCAATCAGCCCCAGCATTTT. The encoded protein is CASSLDGTGSNQPQHF.

The chain uses TRBV30 and TRBJ2-1; 8 bases map to TRBD2. Trimming took 8 bases from V and 1 from J; bases not matched to a gene: 10. The germline gives CDR1 GTSNPN, CDR2 SVGIG (reference sequence). The CDR3 length is 15 residues. The CDR3 spells CARGGAGDSYNEQFF. The CDR3 nucleotides read TGTGCCCGGGGCGGAGCGGGAGATTCCTACAATGAGCAGTTCTTC.

The chain uses TRBV6-2 or TRBV6-3 and TRBJ2-7; TRBD1 might be the D (6 bases). V was clipped by 1 base and J by 2 bases, with 18 bases between them. Germline V gene data show CDR1 as MNHEY and CDR2 as SVGEGT. The CDR3 consists of 17 residues. The CDR3 region has the DNA TGTGCCAGCAGTTACTGGGGGACATCTCCACAGGCCTACGAGCAGTACTTC. Translated, it gives CASSYWGTSPQAYEQYF.

This clonotype was observed a few times. The genes are TRBV19 and TRBJ1-5; maybe TRBD1 (6 bases). Deletions cut 6 bases from V and 4 bases from J, with 10 bases between. From germline, CDR1 is LNHDA and CDR2 SQIVND (reference sequence). The CDR3 length is 13 residues. CDR3 protein: CASSRDINQPQHF. The CDR3 coding sequence is TGTGCCAGTAGCCGGGACATAAATCAGCCCCAGCATTTT. Looking up the rest from reference TRBV19 and TRBJ1-5 gives the full variable domain: DGGITQSPKYLFRKEGQNVTLSCEQNLNHDAMYWYRQDPGQGLRLIYYSQIVNDFQKGDIAEGYSVSREKKESFPLTVTSAQKNPTAFYLCASSRDINQPQHFGDGTRLSIL.

This clonotype was detected ten times or more. V and J are TRBV28 and TRBJ1-1; TRBD1 might be the D (5 bases). V lost 3 bases and J lost 4, with 15 bases in between. This CDR3 contains 15 residues. Germline assignment: CDR1 MDHEN and CDR2 SYDVKM. CDR3 region: CASSFPGGGFTEAFF. CDR3 DNA: TGTGCCAGCAGTTTTCCGGGGGGAGGTTTCACTGAAGCTTTCTTT.

This clonotype was picked up a small number of times. The chain joins TRBV20-1 to TRBJ2-2; D gene uncertain. This CDR3 is built from 14 residues. V lost 3 bases and J lost 0, with 8 bases in between. CDR1 DFQATT and CDR2 SNEGSKA come from the germline V gene (reference sequence). The CDR3 bases are TGCAGTGCTAGTTGGACCCCGAACACCGGGGAGCTGTTTTTT. Translated: CSASWTPNTGELFF.

In its sample, this clonotype was seen many times. This sequence joins TRBV28 and TRBJ2-6; TRBD1 might be the D (5 bases). Per the germline V gene, CDR1 is MDHEN and CDR2 is SYDVKM. The V end lost 3 bases, the J end lost 4 bases, and 16 bases lay between the germline ends. The CDR3 consists of 17 residues. CDR3 region: CASSFPGPRGGANVLTF. The CDR3 DNA reads as TGTGCCAGCAGTTTCCCAGGGCCACGAGGAGGGGCCAACGTCCTGACTTTC.

This clonotype was seen a few times. CDR3 amino acids: CSGWGTRGGELFF. CDR3 DNA: TGCAGCGGGTGGGGAACTAGGGGCGGGGAGCTGTTTTTT. This chain joins TRBV29-1 and TRBJ2-2; tentatively, D is TRBD1 or TRBD2 (5 bases each). CDR1 is SQVTM, CDR2 ANQGSEA, per germline. V dropped 7 bases and J dropped 7 bases, with 16 bases sitting between them. The CDR3 runs to 13 residues.

This clonotype was detected many times. V gene TRBV5-6 combines with J gene TRBJ1-4; D possibly corresponds to TRBD1 (5 bases). CDR3 length: 12 amino acids. CDR1 SGHDT and CDR2 YYEEEE come from the germline V gene. V was trimmed by 4 bases and J by 7 bases, leaving 8 bases between them. DNA for the CDR3: TGTGCCAGCAGCCCGGGGACTGAAAAACTGTTTTTT. Translation gives CASSPGTEKLFF.

Details on this clonotype: Just one base apart from a much larger clone, this may be a read error. The chain links TRBV2 to TRBJ1-2, with 7 nucleotides matching TRBD1. The CDR3 contains 13 residues. Losses at the gene ends were 10 bases for V and 7 bases for J; bases not matched to a gene: 12. Looked up from germline, CDR1 is SNHLY and CDR2 is FYNNEI. CDR3 DNA: TGTGCCAACAGGGGCACCATCGCATCTGGCTACACCTTC. Encoded protein: CANRGTIASGYTF.

This rearrangement joins TRBV2 to TRBJ1-3, with D perhaps matching TRBD1 (6 bases). This CDR3 region has 14 residues. From germline, CDR1 is SNHLY and CDR2 FYNNEI. Trimming left V 2 bases short and J 4 bases short, with 9 bases between. CDR3 bases: TGTGCCAGCAGTGAACAGGGGATAGGAAACACCATATATTTT. This encodes CASSEQGIGNTIYF.

This clonotype was recorded a few times. V is TRBV5-1 and J is TRBJ2-5; D possibly uses TRBD1 or TRBD2 (5 bases each). The V gene lost 6 bases and the J gene lost 0 bases, with 12 bases spanning the gap. Looked up from germline, CDR1 is SGHRS and CDR2 is YFSETQ. This CDR3 comprises 14 residues. The CDR3 region has the DNA TGCGCCAGCACCCAGGGACGGTACCAAGAGACCCAGTACTTC. Translating it yields CASTQGRYQETQYF.